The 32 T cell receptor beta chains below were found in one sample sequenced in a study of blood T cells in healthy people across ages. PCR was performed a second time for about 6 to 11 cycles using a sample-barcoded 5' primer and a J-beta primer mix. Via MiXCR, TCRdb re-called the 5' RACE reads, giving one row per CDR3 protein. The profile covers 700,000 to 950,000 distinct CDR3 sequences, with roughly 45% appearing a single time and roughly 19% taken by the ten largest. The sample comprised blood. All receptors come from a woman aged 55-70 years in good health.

Here the CDR3 DNA reads TGCAGTGCTAGGAGACTAGCGGGAGGGACCTCTACGCAGTATTTT. It encodes CSARRLAGGTSTQYF. This sequence joins TRBV20-1 and TRBJ2-3, with 14 bases that match TRBD2. Germline CDR1 DFQATT, CDR2 SNEGSKA (reference sequence). This CDR3 spans 15 amino acids. Losses at the gene ends were 3 bases for V and 8 bases for J; bases not matched to a gene: 7.

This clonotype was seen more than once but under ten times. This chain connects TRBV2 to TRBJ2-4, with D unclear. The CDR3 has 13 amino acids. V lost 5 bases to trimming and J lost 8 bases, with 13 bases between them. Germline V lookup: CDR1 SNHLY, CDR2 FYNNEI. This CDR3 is CASSRTPQDIQYF. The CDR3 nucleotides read TGTGCCAGCAGTCGGACCCCCCAGGACATTCAGTACTTC.

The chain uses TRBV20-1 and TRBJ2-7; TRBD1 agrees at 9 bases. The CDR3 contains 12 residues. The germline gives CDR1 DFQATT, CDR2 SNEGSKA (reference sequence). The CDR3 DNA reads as TGCAGCCTCCGGGACAGGGACTACGAGCAGTACTTC. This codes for CSLRDRDYEQYF.

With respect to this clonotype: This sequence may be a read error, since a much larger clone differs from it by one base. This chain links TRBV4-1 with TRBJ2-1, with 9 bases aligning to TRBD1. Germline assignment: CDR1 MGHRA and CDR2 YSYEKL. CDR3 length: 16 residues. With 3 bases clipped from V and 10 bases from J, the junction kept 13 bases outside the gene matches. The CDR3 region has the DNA TGCGCCAGCAGCCAGTCCCGGGACAGGGAATCCTACGAGCAGTTCTTC. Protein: CASSQSRDRESYEQFF.

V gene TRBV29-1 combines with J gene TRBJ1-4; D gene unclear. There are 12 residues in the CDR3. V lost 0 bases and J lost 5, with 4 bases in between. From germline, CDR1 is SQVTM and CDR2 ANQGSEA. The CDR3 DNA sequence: TGCAGCGTTGAAGAGGAAAATGAAAAACTGTTTTTT. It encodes CSVEEENEKLFF.

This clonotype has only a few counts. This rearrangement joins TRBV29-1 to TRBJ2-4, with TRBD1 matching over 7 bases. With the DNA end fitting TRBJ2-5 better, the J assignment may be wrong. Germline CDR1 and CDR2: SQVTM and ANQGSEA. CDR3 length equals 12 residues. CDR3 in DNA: TGCAGCGTGGGGACAGTGGAAGAGACCCAGTACTTC. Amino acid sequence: CSVGTVEETQYF.

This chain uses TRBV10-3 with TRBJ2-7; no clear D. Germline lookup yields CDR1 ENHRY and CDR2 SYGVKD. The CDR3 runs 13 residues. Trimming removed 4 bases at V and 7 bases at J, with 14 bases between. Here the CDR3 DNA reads TGTGCCATCAGTGCGGTAGGGTCTGGGGAGCAGTACTTC. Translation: CAISAVGSGEQYF.

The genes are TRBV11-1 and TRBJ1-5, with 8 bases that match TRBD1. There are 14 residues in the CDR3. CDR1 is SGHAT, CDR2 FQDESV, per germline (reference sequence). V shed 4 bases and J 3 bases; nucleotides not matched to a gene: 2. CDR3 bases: TGTGCCAGCAGCTCGGGACAGGTCAATCAGCCCCAGCATTTT. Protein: CASSSGQVNQPQHF.

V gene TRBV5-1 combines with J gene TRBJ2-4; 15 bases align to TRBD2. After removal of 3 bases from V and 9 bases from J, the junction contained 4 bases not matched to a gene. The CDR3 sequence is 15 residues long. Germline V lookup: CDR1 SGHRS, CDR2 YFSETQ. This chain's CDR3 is CASSSGLAGGSIQYF. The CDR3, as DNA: TGCGCCAGCAGCTCGGGACTAGCGGGAGGTAGCATTCAGTACTTC.

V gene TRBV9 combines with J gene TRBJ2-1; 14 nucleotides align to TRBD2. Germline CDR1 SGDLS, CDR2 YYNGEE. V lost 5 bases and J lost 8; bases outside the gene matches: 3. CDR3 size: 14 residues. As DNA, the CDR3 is TGTGCCAGCAGTGGGACTAGCGGGAGCGATGAGCAGTTCTTC. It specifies CASSGTSGSDEQFF.

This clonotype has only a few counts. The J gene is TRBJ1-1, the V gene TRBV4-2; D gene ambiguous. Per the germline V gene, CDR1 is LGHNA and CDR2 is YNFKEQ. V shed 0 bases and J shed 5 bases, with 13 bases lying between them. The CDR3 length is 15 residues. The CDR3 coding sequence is TGTGCCAGCAGCCAAGAATGGAGTAGAGGGACTGAAGCTTTCTTT. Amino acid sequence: CASSQEWSRGTEAFF.

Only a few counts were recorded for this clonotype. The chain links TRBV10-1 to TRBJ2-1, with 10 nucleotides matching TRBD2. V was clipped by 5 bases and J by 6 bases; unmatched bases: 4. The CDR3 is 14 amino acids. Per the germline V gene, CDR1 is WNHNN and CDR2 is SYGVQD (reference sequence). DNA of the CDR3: TGCGCCAGCAGTCTAGCGGGGGTCTTCAATGAGCAGTTCTTC. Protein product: CASSLAGVFNEQFF.

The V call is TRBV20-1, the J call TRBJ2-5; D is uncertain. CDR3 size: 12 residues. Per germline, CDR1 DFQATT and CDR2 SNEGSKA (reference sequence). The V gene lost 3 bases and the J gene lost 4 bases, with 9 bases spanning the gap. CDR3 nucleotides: TGCAGTGCTAGGGACCGGCGAGAGACCCAGTACTTC. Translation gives CSARDRRETQYF.

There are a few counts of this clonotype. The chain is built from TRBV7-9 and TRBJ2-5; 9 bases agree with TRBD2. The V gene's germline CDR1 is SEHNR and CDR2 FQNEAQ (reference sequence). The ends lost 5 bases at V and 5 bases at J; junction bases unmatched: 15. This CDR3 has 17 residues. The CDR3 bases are TGTGCCAGCAGCCTCTGGGGTAGCGGGGGCGTTACGGAGACCCAGTACTTC. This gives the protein CASSLWGSGGVTETQYF. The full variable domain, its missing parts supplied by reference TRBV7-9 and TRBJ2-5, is DTGVSQNPRHKITKRGQNVTFRCDPISEHNRLYWYRQTLGQGPEFLTYFQNEAQLEKSRLLSDRFSAERPKGSFSTLEIQRTEQGDSAMYLCASSLWGSGGVTETQYFGPGTRLLVL.

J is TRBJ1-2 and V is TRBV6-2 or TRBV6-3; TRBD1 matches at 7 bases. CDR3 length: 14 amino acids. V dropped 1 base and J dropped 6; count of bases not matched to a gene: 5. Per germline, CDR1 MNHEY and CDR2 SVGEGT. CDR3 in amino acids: CASSYYDRVNGYTF. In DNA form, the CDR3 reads TGTGCCAGCAGTTACTACGACAGGGTAAATGGCTACACCTTC.

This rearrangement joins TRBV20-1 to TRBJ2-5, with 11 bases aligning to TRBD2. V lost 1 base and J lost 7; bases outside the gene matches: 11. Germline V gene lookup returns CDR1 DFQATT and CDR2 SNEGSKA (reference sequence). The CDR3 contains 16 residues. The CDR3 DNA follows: TGCAGTGCTAGAGGAAATAGCGGGAGGGCCGGGGGGACCCAGTACTTC. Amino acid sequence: CSARGNSGRAGGTQYF.

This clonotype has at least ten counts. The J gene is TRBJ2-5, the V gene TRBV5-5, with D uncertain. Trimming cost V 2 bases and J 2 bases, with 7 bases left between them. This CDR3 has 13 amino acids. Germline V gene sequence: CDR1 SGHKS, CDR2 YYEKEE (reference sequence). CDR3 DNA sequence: TGTGCCAGCAGCTTCGGGCCACAAGAGACCCAGTACTTC. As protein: CASSFGPQETQYF.

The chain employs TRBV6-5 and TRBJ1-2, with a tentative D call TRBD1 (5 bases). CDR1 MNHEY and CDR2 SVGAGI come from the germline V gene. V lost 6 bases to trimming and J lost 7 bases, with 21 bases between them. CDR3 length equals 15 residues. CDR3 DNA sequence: TGTGCCAGCAGGCGGGGACGCAAGGTTGGGGGTGGCTACACCTTC. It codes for CASRRGRKVGGGYTF.

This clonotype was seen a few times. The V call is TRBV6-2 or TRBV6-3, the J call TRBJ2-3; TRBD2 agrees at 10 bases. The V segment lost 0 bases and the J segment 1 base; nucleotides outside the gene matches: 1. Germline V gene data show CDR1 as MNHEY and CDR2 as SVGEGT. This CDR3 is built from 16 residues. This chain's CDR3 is CASSYSGLAGTDTQYF. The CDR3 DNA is TGTGCCAGCAGTTACTCCGGACTAGCGGGCACAGATACGCAGTATTTT.

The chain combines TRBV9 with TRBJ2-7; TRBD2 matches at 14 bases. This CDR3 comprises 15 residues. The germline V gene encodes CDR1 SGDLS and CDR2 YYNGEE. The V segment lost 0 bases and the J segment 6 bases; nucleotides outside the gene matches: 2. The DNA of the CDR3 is TGTGCCAGCAGCGTAGTAGGGACTAGCGGGAGCGAGCAGTACTTC. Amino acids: CASSVVGTSGSEQYF.

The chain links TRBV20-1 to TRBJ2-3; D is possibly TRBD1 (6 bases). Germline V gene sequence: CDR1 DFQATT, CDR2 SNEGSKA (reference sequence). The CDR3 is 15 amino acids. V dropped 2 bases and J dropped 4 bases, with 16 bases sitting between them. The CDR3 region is CSARNEQGMADTQYF. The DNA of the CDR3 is TGCAGTGCTAGAAACGAACAGGGAATGGCAGATACGCAGTATTTT.

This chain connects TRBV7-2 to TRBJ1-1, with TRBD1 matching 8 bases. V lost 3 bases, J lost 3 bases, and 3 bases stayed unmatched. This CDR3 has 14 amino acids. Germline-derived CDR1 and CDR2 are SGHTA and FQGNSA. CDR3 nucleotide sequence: TGTGCCAGCAGCTTCCTACAGGGGGACACTGAAGCTTTCTTT. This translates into CASSFLQGDTEAFF. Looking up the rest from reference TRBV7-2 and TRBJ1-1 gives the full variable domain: GAGVSQSPSNKVTEKGKDVELRCDPISGHTALYWYRQSLGQGLEFLIYFQGNSAPDKSGLPSDRFSAERTGGSVSTLTIQRTQQEDSAVYLCASSFLQGDTEAFFGQGTRLTVV.

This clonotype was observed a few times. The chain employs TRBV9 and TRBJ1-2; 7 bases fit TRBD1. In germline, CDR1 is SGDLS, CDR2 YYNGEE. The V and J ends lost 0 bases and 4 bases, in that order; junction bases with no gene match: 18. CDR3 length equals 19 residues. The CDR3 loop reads CASSVAPGQILRKFYGYTF. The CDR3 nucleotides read TGTGCCAGCAGCGTAGCTCCGGGACAGATCCTCCGAAAATTCTATGGCTACACCTTC.

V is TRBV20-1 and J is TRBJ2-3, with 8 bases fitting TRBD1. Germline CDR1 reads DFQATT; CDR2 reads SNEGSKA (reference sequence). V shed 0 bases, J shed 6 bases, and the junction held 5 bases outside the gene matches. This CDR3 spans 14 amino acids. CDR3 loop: CSARDPDRGDTQYF. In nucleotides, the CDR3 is TGCAGTGCTAGAGATCCCGACAGGGGTGATACGCAGTATTTT.

The CDR3 loop is CASSSLPVPNSYEQYF. Here the CDR3 DNA reads TGCGCCAGCAGCTCCCTACCGGTACCTAACTCCTACGAGCAGTACTTC. The rearrangement links TRBV5-1 to TRBJ2-7; D remains ambiguous. V was shortened by 3 bases and J by 0 bases, with 16 bases between the two germline ends. Germline lookup yields CDR1 SGHRS and CDR2 YFSETQ. The CDR3 sequence is 16 residues long.

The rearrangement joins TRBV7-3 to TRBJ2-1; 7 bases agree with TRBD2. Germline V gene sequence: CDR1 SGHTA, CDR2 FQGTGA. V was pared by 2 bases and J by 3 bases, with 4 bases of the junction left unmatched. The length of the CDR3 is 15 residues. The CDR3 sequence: CASSLWSGGYNEQFF. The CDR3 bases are TGTGCCAGCAGCTTATGGTCGGGGGGCTACAATGAGCAGTTCTTC.

CDR3 coding DNA: TGCAGTGCTCCTTTCGGCAGGGACAGTATGAACACTGAAGCTTTCTTT. This encodes CSAPFGRDSMNTEAFF. The rearrangement links TRBV20-1 to TRBJ1-1; 7 nucleotides match TRBD1. V trimming: 5 bases; J trimming: 0 bases; junction bases outside the gene matches: 12. The CDR3 runs to 16 residues. Germline assignment: CDR1 DFQATT and CDR2 SNEGSKA (reference sequence).

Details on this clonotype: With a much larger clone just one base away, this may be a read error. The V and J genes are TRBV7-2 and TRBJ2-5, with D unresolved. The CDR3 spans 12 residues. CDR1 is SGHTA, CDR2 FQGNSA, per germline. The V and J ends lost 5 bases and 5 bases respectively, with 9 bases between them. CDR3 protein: CASSVNRETQYF. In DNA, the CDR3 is TGTGCCAGCAGCGTGAATAGGGAGACCCAGTACTTC.

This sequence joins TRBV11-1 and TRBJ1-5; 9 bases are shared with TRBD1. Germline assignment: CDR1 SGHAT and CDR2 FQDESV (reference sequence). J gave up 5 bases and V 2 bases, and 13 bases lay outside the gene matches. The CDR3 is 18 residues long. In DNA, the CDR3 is TGTGCCAGCAGCTTAAGAGGGACAGGGATTTTGTGGGATCAGCCCCAGCATTTT. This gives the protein CASSLRGTGILWDQPQHF.

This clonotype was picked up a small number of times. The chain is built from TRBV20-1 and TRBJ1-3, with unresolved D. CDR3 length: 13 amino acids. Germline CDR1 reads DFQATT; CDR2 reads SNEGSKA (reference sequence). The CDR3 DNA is TGCGCTCTTATGACTGGAACTGGAAACACCATATATTTT. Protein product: CALMTGTGNTIYF.

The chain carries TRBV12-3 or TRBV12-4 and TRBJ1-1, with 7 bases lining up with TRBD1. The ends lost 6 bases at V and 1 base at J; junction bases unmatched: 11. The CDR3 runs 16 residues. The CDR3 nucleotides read TGTGCCAGCAGCTCGCGCCCGGACAGGAAGAACACTGAAGCTTTCTTT. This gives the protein CASSSRPDRKNTEAFF.

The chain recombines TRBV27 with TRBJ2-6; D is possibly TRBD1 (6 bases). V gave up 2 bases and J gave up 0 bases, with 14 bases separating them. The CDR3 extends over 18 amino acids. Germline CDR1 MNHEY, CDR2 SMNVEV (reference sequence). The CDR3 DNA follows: TGTGCCAGCAGTTTAACCGGGACACCAATCTCTGGGGCCAACGTCCTGACTTTC. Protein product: CASSLTGTPISGANVLTF.